This TCR beta chain was identified in a study of T cells in Graves' hyperthyroidism and ophthalmopathy. Findings and limits, study-wide: The model foresaw ophthalmopathy a median around 6 months prior to onset.

From germline, CDR1 is MDHEN and CDR2 SYDVKM. With 5 bases clipped from V and 4 bases from J, the junction kept 9 bases outside the gene matches. The CDR3 covers 15 residues. Regarding this clonotype: The antigen remains undetermined.

Amplification yielded TCR beta CDR3 regions, with RNA transcripts as the source. A set of HTBI primers served as the primers for a first-round RT-PCR of the TCR CDR3. Each CDR3 protein is one row after TCRdb ran MiXCR on the multiplex PCR reads. The sample carries 350,000 to 450,000 distinct CDR3 sequences, approximately 18% recorded once. The patients, who ranged from 18 to 65 in age, presented with newly diagnosed hyperthyroidism lasting under 2 months. Lactation, pregnancy, other autoimmune disease or uncontrolled infection led to exclusion of patients. The sequenced sample was blood. The source of this sequence is a young woman with Graves' hyperthyroidism that later progressed to Graves' ophthalmopathy. This chain uses TRBV28 with TRBJ2-5, with 8 bases identical to TRBD1. The CDR3 region has the DNA TGTGCCAGCAGTCCGGGACAGGCTGGTGGAGAGACCCAGTACTTC. Residues: CASSPGQAGGETQYF.